This TCR beta chain emerged from a study of T cells in Graves' hyperthyroidism and ophthalmopathy. The CDR3 regions of TCR beta were amplified from RNA transcripts. An initial round of RT-PCR targeting the TCR CDR3 relied on the HTBI primer set. TCRdb used MiXCR to reprocess the multiplex PCR reads, holding one entry per CDR3 protein. This table holds almost 500,000 distinct CDR3 sequences, 20% to 25% found once. CDR3 length: 12 residues. Trimming took 5 bases from V and 12 from J; bases not matched to a gene: 7. The source of this sequence is a woman in her 70s with Graves' ophthalmopathy. Sequenced: blood. The chain couples TRBV12-3 or TRBV12-4 to TRBJ2-5; 9 bases agree with TRBD1. CDR3 sequence (DNA): TGTGCCAGCAGTCCTGACGGGGACAGGGAGTACTTC. Encoded protein: CASSPDGDREYF.